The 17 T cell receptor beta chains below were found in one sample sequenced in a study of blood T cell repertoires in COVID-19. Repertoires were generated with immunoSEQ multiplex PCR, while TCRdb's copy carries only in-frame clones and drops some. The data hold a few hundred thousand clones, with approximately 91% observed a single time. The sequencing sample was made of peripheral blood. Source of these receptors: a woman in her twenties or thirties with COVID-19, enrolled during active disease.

In nucleotides, the CDR3 is TGCGCCAGCAGCCACCCCGGAGGACTAGCGGGAGCGGACAAAAACATTCAGTACTTC. Translation: CASSHPGGLAGADKNIQYF. The chain is built from TRBV4-1 and TRBJ2-4; 13 bases are shared with TRBD2. J was trimmed by 3 bases and V by 3 bases; bases with no gene match: 11. The V gene's germline CDR1 is MGHRA and CDR2 YSYEKL. CDR3 length: 19 amino acids.

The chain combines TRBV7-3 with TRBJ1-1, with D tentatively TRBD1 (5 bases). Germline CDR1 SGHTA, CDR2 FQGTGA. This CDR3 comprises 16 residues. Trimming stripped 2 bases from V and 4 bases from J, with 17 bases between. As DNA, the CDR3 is TGTGCCAGCAGCTTACATCCAGGGCCCCTGGGCACTGAAGCTTTCTTT. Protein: CASSLHPGPLGTEAFF.

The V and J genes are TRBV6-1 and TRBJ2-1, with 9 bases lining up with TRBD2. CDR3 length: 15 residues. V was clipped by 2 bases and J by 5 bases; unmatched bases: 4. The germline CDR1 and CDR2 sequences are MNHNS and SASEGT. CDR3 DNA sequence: TGTGCCAGCAGTGAAATGGGACTAGCAGACAATGAGCAGTTCTTC. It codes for CASSEMGLADNEQFF.

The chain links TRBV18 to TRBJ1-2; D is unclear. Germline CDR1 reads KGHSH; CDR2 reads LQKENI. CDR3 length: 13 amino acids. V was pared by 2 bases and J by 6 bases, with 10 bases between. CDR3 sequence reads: CASSPNGENGYTF. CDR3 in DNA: TGTGCCAGCTCACCAAACGGGGAAAATGGCTACACCTTC. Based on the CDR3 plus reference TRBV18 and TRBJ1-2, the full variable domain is NAGVMQNPRHLVRRRGQEARLRCSPMKGHSHVYWYRQLPEEGLKFMVYLQKENIIDESGMPKERFSAEFPKEGPSILRIQQVVRGDSAAYFCASSPNGENGYTFGSGTRLTVV.

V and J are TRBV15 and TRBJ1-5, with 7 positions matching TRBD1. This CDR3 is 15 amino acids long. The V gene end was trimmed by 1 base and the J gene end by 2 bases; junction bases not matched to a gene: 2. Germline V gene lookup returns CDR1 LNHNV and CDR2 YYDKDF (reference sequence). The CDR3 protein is CATSRGTGGNQPQHF. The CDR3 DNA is TGTGCCACCAGCAGAGGAACAGGGGGCAATCAGCCCCAGCATTTT. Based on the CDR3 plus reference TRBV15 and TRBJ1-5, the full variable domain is DAMVIQNPRYQVTQFGKPVTLSCSQTLNHNVMYWYQQKSSQAPKLLFHYYDKDFNNEADTPDNFQSRRPNTSFCFLDIRSPGLGDTAMYLCATSRGTGGNQPQHFGDGTRLSIL.

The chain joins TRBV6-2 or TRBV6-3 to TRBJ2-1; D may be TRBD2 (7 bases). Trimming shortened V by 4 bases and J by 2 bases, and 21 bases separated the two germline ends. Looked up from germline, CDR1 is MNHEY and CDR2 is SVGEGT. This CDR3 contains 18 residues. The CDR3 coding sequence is TGTGCCAGCAGTTCCCACGAGGGGGTAGCGGGCCCCTACAATGAGCAGTTCTTC. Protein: CASSSHEGVAGPYNEQFF.

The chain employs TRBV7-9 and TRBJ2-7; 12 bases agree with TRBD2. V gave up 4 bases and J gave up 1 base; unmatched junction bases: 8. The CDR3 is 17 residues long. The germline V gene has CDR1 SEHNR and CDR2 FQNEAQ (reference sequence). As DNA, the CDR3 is TGTGCCAGCAGCTCACGACTAGCGGGAGAGGTATCCTACGAGCAGTACTTC. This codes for CASSSRLAGEVSYEQYF.

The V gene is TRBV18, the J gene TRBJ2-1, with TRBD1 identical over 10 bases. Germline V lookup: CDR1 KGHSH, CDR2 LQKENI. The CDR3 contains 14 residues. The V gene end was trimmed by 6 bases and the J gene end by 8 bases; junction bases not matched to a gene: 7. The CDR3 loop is CASSTTGGEYEQFF. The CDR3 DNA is TGTGCCAGCTCTACGACAGGGGGCGAGTATGAGCAGTTCTTC.

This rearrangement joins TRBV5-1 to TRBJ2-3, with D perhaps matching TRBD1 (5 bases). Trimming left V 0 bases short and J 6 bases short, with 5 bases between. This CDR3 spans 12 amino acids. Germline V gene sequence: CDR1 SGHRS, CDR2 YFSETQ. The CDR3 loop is CASSLAGDTQYF. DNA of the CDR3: TGCGCCAGCAGCTTGGCAGGGGATACGCAGTATTTT.

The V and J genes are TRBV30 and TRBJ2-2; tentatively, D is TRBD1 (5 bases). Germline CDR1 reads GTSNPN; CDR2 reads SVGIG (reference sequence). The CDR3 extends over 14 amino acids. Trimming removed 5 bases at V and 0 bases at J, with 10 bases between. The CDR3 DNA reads TGTGCCTGGGATCGACAGTCGAACACCGGGGAGCTGTTTTTT. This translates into CAWDRQSNTGELFF.

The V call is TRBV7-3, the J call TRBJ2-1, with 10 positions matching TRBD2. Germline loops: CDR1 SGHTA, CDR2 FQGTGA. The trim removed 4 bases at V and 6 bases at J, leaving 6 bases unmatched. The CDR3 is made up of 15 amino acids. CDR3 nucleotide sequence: TGTGCCAGCAGCTCCGGGACTAGCGCACTCAATGAGCAGTTCTTC. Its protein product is CASSSGTSALNEQFF.

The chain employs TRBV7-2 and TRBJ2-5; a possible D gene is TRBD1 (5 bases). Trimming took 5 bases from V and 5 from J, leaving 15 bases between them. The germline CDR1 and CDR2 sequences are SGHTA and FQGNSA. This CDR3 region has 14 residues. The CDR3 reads CASSPPLGRETQYF. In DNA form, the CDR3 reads TGTGCCAGCAGCCCCCCGCTGGGGCGGGAGACCCAGTACTTC.

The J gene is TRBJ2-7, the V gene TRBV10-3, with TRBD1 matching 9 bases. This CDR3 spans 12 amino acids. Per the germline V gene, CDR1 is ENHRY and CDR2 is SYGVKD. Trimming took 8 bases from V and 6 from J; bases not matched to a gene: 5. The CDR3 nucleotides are TGTGCCATCCGGGGACAGGGCTCCGAGCAGTACTTC. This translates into CAIRGQGSEQYF.

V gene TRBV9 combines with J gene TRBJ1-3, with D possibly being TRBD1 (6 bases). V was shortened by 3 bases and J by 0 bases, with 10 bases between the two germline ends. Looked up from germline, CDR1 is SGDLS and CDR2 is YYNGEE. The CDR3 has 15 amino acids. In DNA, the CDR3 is TGTGCCAGCAGCGGGGGACATAACTCTGGAAACACCATATATTTT. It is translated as CASSGGHNSGNTIYF. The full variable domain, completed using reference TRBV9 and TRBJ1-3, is DSGVTQTPKHLITATGQRVTLRCSPRSGDLSVYWYQQSLDQGLQFLIQYYNGEERAKGNILERFSAQQFPDLHSELNLSSLELGDSALYFCASSGGHNSGNTIYFGEGSWLTVV.

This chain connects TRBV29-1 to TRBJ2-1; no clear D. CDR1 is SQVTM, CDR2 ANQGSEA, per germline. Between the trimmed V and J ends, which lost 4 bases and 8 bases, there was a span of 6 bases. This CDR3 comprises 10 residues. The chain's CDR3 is CSVVPDEQFF. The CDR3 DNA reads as TGCAGCGTTGTCCCGGATGAGCAGTTCTTC.

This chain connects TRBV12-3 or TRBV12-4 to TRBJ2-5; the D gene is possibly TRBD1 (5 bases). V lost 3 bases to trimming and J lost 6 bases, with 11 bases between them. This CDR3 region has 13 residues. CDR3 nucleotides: TGTGCCAGCAGTTTGACAGACTTCCAGACCCAGTACTTC. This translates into CASSLTDFQTQYF.

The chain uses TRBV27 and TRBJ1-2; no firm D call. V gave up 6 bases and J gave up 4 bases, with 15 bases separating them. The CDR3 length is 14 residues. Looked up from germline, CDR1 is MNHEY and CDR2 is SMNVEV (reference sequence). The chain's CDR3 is CASRGLGLSYGYTF. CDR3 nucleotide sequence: TGTGCCAGCAGAGGACTAGGACTAAGCTATGGCTACACCTTC.